This TCR beta chain was sequenced in a study of blood T cell repertoires in COVID-19. Study context: COVID-19 samples collected from the United States, Italy and Spain covered acute and convalescent phases.

Original processing methods: Reference gene primer amplification gave nucleated cell count estimates. Sequencing used immunoSEQ multiplex PCR; TCRdb keeps in-frame clones, though not all of them. V, J and clone size reflect that table, while D and trimming were determined from the DNA. The sample carries 410,000 or so clones, about 88% recorded once. Germline loops: CDR1 MGHDK, CDR2 SYGVNS. The CDR3 covers 13 residues. Trimming pared 4 bases from V and 7 bases from J, leaving 11 bases between. The TCR originated in a woman between 35 and 50 years old with COVID-19, enrolled during active disease. The chain recombines TRBV25-1 with TRBJ1-5, with a weak D call TRBD1 (6 bases). The sequenced material came from peripheral blood. Here the CDR3 DNA reads TGTGCCAGCAGTGCTGGGGGCGACCAGCCCCAGCATTTT. It translates to CASSAGGDQPQHF.